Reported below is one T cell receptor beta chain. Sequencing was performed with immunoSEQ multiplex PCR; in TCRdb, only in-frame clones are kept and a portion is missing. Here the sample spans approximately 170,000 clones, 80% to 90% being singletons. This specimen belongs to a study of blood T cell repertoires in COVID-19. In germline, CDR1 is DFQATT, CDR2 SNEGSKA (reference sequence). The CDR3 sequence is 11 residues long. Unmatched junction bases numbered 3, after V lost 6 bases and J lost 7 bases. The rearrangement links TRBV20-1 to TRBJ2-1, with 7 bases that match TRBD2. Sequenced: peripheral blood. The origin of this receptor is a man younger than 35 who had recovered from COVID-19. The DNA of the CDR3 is TGCAGTGCCTGGGGGGGTAATGAGCAGTTCTTC. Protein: CSAWGGNEQFF.